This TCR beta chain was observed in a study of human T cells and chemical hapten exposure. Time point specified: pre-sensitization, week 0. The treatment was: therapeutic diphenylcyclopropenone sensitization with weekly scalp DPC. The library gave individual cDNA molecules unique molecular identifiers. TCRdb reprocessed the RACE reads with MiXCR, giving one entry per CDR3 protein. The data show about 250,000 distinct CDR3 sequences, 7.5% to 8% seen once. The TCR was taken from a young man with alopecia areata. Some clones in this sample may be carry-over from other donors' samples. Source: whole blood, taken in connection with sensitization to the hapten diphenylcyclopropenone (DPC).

The CDR3 spells CASSQTDASTDTQYF. CDR3 nucleotide sequence: TGTGCCAGCAGCCAAACAGACGCTAGCACAGATACGCAGTATTTT. V is TRBV7-8 and J is TRBJ2-3; no definite D call. The V end lost 5 bases, the J end lost 0 bases, and 12 bases lay between the germline ends. The CDR3 is made up of 15 amino acids. Looked up from germline, CDR1 is SGHVS and CDR2 is FQNEAQ.